The clone carrying this T cell receptor beta chain has ten or more counts. The antigen remains undetermined. The data are from a study of CD8+CD57+ T cells in acquired aplastic anemia. Study-wide context: Across the sorted CD4+ and CD8+ cells, DNA amounts averaged approximately 3.1 ug.

Looked up from germline, CDR1 is LNHDA and CDR2 is SQIVND (reference sequence). V was shortened by 1 base and J by 5 bases, with 17 bases between the two germline ends. This CDR3 is 16 amino acids long. Study-wide results and limits: Between patients and controls, over 25 CD8+ CDR3 sequences were found in common.

All sequencing subjects had displayed CD8+CD57+ cell expansion on flow cytometry. Patients had not yet gotten any therapy when their blood was taken for sampling. The study profiled TCR beta VDJ and CDR3 using genomic DNA as template. MiXCR was run by TCRdb on the reads, yielding one entry per CDR3 protein. The table has under 350,000 distinct CDR3 sequences, 56% seen once. Sequencing was carried out using sorted CD4+, CD8+, or CD8+CD57+ T cells (not recorded which) from PBMCs. This chain joins TRBV19 and TRBJ2-5, with D tentatively TRBD2 (6 bases). The sequence derives from a human donor with aplastic anemia. CDR3 sequence reads: CASSIGAGKGRETQYF. In nucleotides, the CDR3 is TGTGCCAGTAGTATAGGGGCGGGAAAAGGTCGGGAGACCCAGTACTTC.